This note documents a single T cell receptor beta chain sequence. There are a few counts of this clone. Its antigen remains unidentified. Per-base qualities were not stored, and no clone one base away is much larger. Participants were included only if at least one PBMC sample before ART initiation and at least two post-ART samples were available. Treatment was received in the United States of America by all participants with HIV. Before DNA extraction, cryopreserved samples containing roughly 1-10 million PBMC were thawed and washed. At the time of the earliest PBMC sample, participants with HIV were aged between roughly 20 and 60 years. PBMC samples were contributed by each participant from 1-4 timepoints before ART initiation and 2-8 timepoints after ART initiation, with a median of 7 samples. Serial HIV viral load, CD4+ T-cell count, ART history and demographic data were obtained for every participant. Genomic DNA was extracted from unsorted PBMC with a Qiagen kit on a QIAcube, processed in batches of 12 samples.

V is shortened by 1 base, J by 7 bases, and the region joining them spans 10 bases. From cysteine to phenylalanine, the CDR3 is 14 amino acids long. Of the read, only the CDR3 DNA is kept; its 42 bases are in frame from base 1. CDR1 is given as LGHNA and CDR2 as YSLEER, both from the germline V gene. The data stem from a study of long-term antiretroviral therapy in people with HIV (dated by TCRdb to between 2020 and 2023). Some background on the complete study: Collection of the earliest samples took place about a decade ahead of the 2015 WHO recommendation for immediate ART, at a time when ART was typically delayed until CD4 counts fell. Test extractions of a monoclonal T-cell line alongside fewer than 40 polyclonal samples showed no cross-contamination during QIAcube processing. About 40% of the 30 participants with HIV were female. A retrospective serial study tested whether ART initiation and durable HIV suppression were associated with changes in peripheral blood TRB repertoire composition and diversity. A total of over 150 cryopreserved PBMC samples came from approximately 30 adults with confirmed HIV infection and were collected serially over a mean of roughly 6 years (range 1-12). Overall study outcomes, separate from this receptor: Unsorted PBMC were profiled instead of sorted CD4+ and CD8+ T cells because pre-ART samples had limited cell numbers. Starting ART was linked to a significant rise in TRB diversity, yet even with long-term ART the diversity remained significantly lower than in transplant donor controls. Inferences about post-ART repertoire changes are limited because no data were available on ART adherence, viral resistance or therapy changes. Expanded TRB clones identified before ART initiation dominated the repertoire at all time points, although this dominance fluctuated and declined in many PLHIV after ART. The samples were dated from about 2004 to 2017, and the ART regimens that were used may be less effective than current ART regimens. Owing to limited PBMC availability, only the TCR beta chain was sequenced, without alpha chain pairing. Narrower CDR3 length ranges were observed in HIV repertoires than in controls, and an antigen-experienced repertoire with only a slight naive shift after ART was suggested by the network structure.

The immunoSEQ hsTCRB v3.0 assay was used at survey level resolution to sequence the TRB variable region. The targeted TRB sequencing depth was roughly 40,000-55,000 T-cell genomes per sample. TRB libraries were pooled and sequenced on an Illumina MiSeq using a v3 150-cycle kit. Under the source paper's analysis protocol: Repertoire analysis was run in R within a reproducible Nextflow workflow that covered QC, data transformation and analysis. Custom analyses were implemented in LymphoSeq2, an R package for AIRR-Seq data exploration. After excluding a few samples that yielded fewer than 5000 total TRB sequences, 188 HIV repertoires remained for analysis. Of the roughly 180 retained HIV repertoires, approximately 60 were collected before and about 130 after ART initiation. Repertoires were downsampled to 5000 TRB nucleotide sequences, and summary statistics were averaged over 100 downsampling iterations. The analysis kept only TRB sequences whose CDR3 regions were at least seven amino acids long. Two measures captured diversity: a Shannon entropy-derived clonality score and the Gini coefficient. In the repertoire networks, any two of the top 5000 CDR3 amino acid sequences were connected whenever the two sequences differed by an edit distance of one. For TRB CDR3 amino acid sequences, antigen specificity groups and MHC restriction were predicted with GLIPH2. Known CMV, EBV, HIV or tissue antigen associations were flagged by matching CDR3 amino acid sequences against VDJdb and McPAS-TCR. Pre-ART, post-ART and control groups were compared with Wilcoxon signed-rank tests and Holm-Bonferroni correction. Sourced from immuneACCESS, this table was stored by TCRdb with only in-frame sequences that have V and J called. A share of the clones is absent; for the studies checked, an unresolved V gene accounts for under half, and the remainder has no known explanation. That table supplies the V and J calls and clone size; D and trimming were determined from the DNA. Across this sample there are 14,000 or so clones, with roughly 88% seen only once. The ten largest clones add up to approximately 10% of the sample.

The material was unsorted PBMCs, obtained 6.2 years after starting antiretroviral therapy. This clonotype was sampled from a middle-aged man with HIV. Here the chain combines TRBV4-3 and TRBJ1-4; confidence is insufficient to name the D gene. The DNA sequence is TGCGCCAGCAGCCAAGCGCTCAGAAGTGAAAAACTGTTTTTT. Translated, this gives CASSQALRSEKLFF.